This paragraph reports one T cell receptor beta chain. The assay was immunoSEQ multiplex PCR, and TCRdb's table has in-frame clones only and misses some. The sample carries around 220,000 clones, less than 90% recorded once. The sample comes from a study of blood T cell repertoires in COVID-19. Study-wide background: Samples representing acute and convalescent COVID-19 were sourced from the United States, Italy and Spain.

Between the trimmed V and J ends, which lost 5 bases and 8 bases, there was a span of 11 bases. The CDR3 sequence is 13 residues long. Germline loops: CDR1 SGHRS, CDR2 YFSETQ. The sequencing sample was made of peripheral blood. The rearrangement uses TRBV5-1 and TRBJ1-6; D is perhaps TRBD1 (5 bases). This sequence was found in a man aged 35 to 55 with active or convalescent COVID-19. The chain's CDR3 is CASSWDSYSPLHF. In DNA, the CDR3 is TGCGCCAGCAGTTGGGACTCTTATTCACCCCTCCACTTT.